The clone carrying this T cell receptor beta chain was picked up a small number of times. This CDR3 has 15 amino acids. The V gene's germline CDR1 is KGHSH and CDR2 LQKENI. V lost 4 bases, J lost 4 bases, and 4 bases stayed unmatched. This record belongs to a study of blood T cells in healthy people across ages. The second PCR ran roughly 6 to 11 cycles with a sample-barcoded 5' primer and J-beta primers. MiXCR, applied by TCRdb to the 5' RACE reads, yields one record per CDR3 protein. The table records approximately 780,000 distinct CDR3 sequences, roughly 25% of them present only once. This same sample was also taken into another study, of T cells of mothers and their children.

This rearrangement joins TRBV18 to TRBJ1-5, with 10 bases matching TRBD1. The TCR sequence derives from a boy aged 5 to 17 in good health. What was sequenced was blood. This chain's CDR3 is CASSRGQGENQPQHF. In nucleotides, the CDR3 is TGTGCCAGCTCACGTGGACAGGGGGAAAATCAGCCCCAGCATTTT.